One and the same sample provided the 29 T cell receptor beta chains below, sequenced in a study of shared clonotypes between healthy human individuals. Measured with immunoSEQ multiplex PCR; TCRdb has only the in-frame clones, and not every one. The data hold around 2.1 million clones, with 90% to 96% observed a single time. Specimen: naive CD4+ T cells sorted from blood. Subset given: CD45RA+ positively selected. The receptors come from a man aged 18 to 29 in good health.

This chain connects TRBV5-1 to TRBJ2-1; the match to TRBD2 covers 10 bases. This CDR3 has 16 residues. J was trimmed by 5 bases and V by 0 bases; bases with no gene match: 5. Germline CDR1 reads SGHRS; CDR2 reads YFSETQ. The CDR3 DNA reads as TGCGCCAGCAGCTTGGGATCAACTAGCGGGAACAATGAGCAGTTCTTC. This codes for CASSLGSTSGNNEQFF.

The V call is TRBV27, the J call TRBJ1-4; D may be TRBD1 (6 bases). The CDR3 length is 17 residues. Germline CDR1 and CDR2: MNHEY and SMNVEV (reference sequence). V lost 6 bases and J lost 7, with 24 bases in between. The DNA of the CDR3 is TGTGCCAGCAGCTCCCCAAGGGACACCCGTGGGAGTGAAAAACTGTTTTTT. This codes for CASSSPRDTRGSEKLFF.

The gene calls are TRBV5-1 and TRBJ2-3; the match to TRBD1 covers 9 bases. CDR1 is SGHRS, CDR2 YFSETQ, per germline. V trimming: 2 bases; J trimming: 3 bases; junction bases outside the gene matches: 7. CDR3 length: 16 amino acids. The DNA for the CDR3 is TGCGCCAGCAGCTTAGGGACAGGGAAGGGGACAGATACGCAGTATTTT. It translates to CASSLGTGKGTDTQYF.

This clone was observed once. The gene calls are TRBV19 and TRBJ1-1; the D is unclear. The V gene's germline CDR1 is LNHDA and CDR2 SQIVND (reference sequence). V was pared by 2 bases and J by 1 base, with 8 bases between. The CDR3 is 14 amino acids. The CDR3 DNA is TGTGCCAGTAGTATAATCGGCGGGAACACTGAAGCTTTCTTT. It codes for CASSIIGGNTEAFF. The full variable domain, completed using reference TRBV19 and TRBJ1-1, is DGGITQSPKYLFRKEGQNVTLSCEQNLNHDAMYWYRQDPGQGLRLIYYSQIVNDFQKGDIAEGYSVSREKKESFPLTVTSAQKNPTAFYLCASSIIGGNTEAFFGQGTRLTVV.

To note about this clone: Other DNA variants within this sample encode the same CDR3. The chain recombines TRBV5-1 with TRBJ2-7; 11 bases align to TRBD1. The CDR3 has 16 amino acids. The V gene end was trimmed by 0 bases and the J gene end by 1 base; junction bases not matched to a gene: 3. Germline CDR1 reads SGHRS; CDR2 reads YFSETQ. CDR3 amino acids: CASSLGGTGGSYEQYF. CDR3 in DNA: TGCGCCAGCAGCTTGGGAGGGACAGGGGGTTCCTACGAGCAGTACTTC.

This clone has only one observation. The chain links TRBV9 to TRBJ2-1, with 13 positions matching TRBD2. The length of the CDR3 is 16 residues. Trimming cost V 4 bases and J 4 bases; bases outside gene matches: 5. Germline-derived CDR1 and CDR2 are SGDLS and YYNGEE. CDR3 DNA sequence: TGTGCCAGCAGCTCCCGACTAGCGGGGGGTTACAATGAGCAGTTCTTC. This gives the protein CASSSRLAGGYNEQFF. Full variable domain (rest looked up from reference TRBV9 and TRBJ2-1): DSGVTQTPKHLITATGQRVTLRCSPRSGDLSVYWYQQSLDQGLQFLIQYYNGEERAKGNILERFSAQQFPDLHSELNLSSLELGDSALYFCASSSRLAGGYNEQFFGPGTRLTVL.

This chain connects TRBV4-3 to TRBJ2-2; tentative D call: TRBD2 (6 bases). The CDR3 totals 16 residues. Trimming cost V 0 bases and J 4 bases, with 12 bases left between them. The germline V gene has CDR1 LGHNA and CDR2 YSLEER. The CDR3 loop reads CASSQEPSVGTGELFF. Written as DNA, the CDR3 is TGCGCCAGCAGCCAAGAGCCTAGCGTGGGCACCGGGGAGCTGTTTTTT.

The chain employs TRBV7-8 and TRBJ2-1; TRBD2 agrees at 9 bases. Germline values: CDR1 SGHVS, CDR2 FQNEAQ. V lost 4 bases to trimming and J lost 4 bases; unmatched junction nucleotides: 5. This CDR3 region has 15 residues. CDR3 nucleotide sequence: TGTGCCAGCAGCTGGCGGGAGGGAGAATACAATGAGCAGTTCTTC. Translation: CASSWREGEYNEQFF.

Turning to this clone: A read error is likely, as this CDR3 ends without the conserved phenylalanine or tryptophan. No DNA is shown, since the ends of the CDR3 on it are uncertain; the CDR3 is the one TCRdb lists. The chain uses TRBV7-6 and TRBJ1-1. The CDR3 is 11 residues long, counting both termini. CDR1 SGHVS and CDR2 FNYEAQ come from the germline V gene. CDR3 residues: CASSLRASWFL.

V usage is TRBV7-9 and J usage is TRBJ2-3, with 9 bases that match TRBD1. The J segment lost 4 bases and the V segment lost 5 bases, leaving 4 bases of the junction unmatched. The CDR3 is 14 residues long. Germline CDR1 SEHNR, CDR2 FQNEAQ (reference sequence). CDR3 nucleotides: TGTGCCAGCAGCACCGGACAGGGGTCAGATACGCAGTATTTT. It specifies CASSTGQGSDTQYF.

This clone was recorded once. The CDR3 nucleotides read TGTGCCAGCAGCCACGGGGGGCGGGTCGACGAGCAGTACTTC. Amino acids: CASSHGGRVDEQYF. The chain carries TRBV11-2 and TRBJ2-7, with a weak D call TRBD2 (7 bases). The length of the CDR3 is 14 residues. V lost 5 bases to trimming and J lost 5 bases, with 16 bases between them. Germline V gives CDR1 SGHAT, CDR2 FQNNGV.

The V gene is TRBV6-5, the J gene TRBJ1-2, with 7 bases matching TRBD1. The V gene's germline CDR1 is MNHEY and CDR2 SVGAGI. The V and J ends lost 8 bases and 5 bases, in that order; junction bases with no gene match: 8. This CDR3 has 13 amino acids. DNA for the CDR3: TGTGCCAGCCGACAGGGCCCGCAGTATGGCTACACCTTC. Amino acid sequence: CASRQGPQYGYTF.

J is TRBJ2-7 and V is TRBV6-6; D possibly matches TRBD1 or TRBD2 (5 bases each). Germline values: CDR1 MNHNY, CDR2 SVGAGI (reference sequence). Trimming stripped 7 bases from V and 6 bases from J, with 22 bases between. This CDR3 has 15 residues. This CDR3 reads CASTPRDVKWAEQYF. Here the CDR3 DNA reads TGTGCCAGCACCCCCCGGGACGTCAAATGGGCCGAGCAGTACTTC.

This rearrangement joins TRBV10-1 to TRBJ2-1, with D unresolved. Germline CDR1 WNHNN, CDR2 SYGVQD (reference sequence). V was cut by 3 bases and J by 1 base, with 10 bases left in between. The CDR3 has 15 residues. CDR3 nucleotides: TGCGCCAGCAGTGACCCTAGATTTTCCTACAATGAGCAGTTCTTC. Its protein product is CASSDPRFSYNEQFF.

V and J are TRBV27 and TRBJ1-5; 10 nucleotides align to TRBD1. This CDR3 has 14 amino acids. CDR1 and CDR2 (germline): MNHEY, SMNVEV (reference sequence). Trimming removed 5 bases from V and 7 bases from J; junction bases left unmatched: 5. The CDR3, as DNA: TGTGCCAGCAGTGCCTGGACAGGGGGACAGCCCCAGCATTTT. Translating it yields CASSAWTGGQPQHF.

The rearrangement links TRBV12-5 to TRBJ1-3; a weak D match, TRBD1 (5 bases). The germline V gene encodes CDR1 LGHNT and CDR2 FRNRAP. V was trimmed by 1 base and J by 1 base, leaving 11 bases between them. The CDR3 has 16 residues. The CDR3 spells CASGLAAGSSGNTIYF. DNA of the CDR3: TGTGCTAGTGGTTTGGCGGCAGGGAGTTCTGGAAACACCATATATTTT.

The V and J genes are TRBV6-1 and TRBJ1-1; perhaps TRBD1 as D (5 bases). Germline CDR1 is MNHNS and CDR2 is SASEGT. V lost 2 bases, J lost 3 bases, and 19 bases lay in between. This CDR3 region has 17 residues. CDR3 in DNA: TGTGCCAGCAGTGAACTTCTAGGATCAGGGCAGGACACTGAAGCTTTCTTT. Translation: CASSELLGSGQDTEAFF.

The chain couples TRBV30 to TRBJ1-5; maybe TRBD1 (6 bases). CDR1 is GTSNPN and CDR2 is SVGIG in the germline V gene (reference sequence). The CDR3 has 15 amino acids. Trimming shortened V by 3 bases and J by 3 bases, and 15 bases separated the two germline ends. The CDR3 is CAWSPRGTINQPQHF. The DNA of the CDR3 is TGTGCCTGGAGCCCACGGGGGACAATCAATCAGCCCCAGCATTTT.

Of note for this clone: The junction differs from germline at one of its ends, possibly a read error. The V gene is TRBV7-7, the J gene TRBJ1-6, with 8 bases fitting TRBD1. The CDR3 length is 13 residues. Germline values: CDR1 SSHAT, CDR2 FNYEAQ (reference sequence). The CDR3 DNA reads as TGTGCTAGCAGCTTAGACAGGGGTTCACCCCTCCACTTT. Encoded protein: CASSLDRGSPLHF.

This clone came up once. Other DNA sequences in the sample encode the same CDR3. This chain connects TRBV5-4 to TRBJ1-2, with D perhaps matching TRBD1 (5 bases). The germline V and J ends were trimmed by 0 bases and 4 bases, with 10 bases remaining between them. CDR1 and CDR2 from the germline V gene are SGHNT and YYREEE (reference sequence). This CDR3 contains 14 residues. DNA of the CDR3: TGTGCCAGCAGCTTGGGGCAGGGAGTCTATGGCTACACCTTC. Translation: CASSLGQGVYGYTF.

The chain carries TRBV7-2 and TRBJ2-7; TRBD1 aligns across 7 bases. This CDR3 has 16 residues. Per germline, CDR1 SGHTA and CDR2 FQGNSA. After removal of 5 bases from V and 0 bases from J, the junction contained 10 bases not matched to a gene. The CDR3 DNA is TGTGCCAGCAGCGCAGCGACAGGGACACCCTCCTACGAGCAGTACTTC. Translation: CASSAATGTPSYEQYF.

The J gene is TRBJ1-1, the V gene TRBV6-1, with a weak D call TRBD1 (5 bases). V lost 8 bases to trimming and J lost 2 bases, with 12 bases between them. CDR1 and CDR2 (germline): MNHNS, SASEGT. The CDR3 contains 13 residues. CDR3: CASGTPLNTEAFF. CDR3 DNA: TGTGCCAGCGGGACCCCTCTAAACACTGAAGCTTTCTTT.

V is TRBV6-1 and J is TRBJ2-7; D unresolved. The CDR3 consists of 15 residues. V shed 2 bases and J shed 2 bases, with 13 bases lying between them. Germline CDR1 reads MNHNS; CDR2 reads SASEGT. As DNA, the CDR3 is TGTGCCAGCAGTGAACCTCCAAAGGGAACCTACGAGCAGTACTTC. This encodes CASSEPPKGTYEQYF.

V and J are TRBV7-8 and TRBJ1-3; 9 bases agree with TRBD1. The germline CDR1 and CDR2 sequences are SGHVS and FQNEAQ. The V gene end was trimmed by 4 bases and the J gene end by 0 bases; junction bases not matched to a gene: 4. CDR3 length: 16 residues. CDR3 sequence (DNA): TGTGCCAGCAGCTCGGGACAGGGAAGCTCTGGAAACACCATATATTTT. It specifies CASSSGQGSSGNTIYF.

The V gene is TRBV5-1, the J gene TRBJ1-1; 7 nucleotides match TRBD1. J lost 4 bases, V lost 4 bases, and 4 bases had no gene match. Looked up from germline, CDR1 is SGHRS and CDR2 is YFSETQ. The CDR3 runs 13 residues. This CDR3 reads CASSTGTATEAFF. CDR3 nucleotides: TGCGCCAGCAGCACCGGGACAGCCACTGAAGCTTTCTTT.

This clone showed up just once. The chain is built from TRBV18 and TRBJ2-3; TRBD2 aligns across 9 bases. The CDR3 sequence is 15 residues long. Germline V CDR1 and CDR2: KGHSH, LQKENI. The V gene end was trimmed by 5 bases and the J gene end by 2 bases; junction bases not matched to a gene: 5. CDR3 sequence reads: CASSSRLADTDTQYF. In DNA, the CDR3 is TGTGCCAGCTCATCGAGACTAGCGGACACAGATACGCAGTATTTT.

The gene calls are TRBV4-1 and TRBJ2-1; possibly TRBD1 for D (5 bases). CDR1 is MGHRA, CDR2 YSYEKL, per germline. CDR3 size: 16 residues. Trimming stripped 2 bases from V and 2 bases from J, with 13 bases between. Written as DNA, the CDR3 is TGCGCCAGCAGCCAACCCTCAAGGGGCGCCTACAATGAGCAGTTCTTC. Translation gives CASSQPSRGAYNEQFF.

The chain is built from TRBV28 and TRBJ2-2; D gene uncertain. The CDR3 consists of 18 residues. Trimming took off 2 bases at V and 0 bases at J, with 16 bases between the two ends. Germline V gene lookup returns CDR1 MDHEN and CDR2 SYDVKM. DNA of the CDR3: TGTGCCAGCAGTTTAAGCCGGATTGGCGTTGCGAACACCGGGGAGCTGTTTTTT. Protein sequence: CASSLSRIGVANTGELFF.

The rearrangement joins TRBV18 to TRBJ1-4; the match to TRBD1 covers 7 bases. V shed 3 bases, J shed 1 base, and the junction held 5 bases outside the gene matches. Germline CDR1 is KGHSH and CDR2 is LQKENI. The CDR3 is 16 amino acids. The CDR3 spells CASSPGTAITNEKLFF. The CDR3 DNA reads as TGTGCCAGCTCACCGGGGACAGCCATAACTAATGAAAAACTGTTTTTT.